This T cell receptor beta chain is drawn from a study of T cells after yellow fever vaccination. For the study at large: It was SMART-Seq v4 Ultra Low Input that prepared the fractions with low cell numbers. Study results and limitations: Among primary-vaccination clones, most reappeared after the booster, at approximately 97% for CD4 and 85% to 90% for CD8. Clonotype sharing between CD4 and CD8 compartments was small. Abundant clonotypes (contaminants from the bulk population) could be present in FACS-sorted repertoires.

This clonotype has a count of ten or more. Its matching antigen is unknown. TCRdb re-derived calls from the 5' RACE reads in MiXCR, one entry per CDR3 protein. The data contain about 320,000 distinct CDR3 sequences, around 7% of them singletons. Germline trimming cut 0 bases from V and 3 bases from J; bases unmatched to any gene: 3. The germline CDR1 and CDR2 sequences are SGHNT and YYREEE (reference sequence). This CDR3 comprises 14 residues. The TCR comes from a man younger than 30 who received the YFV17D yellow fever vaccine. The input for sequencing was PBMCs, taken approximately 47 days after the first yellow fever vaccination. The chain recombines TRBV5-4 with TRBJ2-7, with 7 bases lining up with TRBD1. DNA of the CDR3: TGTGCCAGCAGCTTGGGGACAGGCCTCTACGAGCAGTACTTC. Amino acids: CASSLGTGLYEQYF.